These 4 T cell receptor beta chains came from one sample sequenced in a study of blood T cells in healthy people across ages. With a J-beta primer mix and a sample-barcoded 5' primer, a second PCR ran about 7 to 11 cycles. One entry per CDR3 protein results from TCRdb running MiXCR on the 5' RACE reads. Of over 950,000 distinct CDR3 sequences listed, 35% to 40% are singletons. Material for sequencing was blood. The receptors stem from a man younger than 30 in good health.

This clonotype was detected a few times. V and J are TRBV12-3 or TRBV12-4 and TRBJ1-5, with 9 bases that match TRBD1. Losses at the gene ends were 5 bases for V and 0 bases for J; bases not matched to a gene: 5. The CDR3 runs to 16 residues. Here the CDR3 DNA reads TGTGCCAGCAGTCGGACAGGGGACCATAGCAATCAGCCCCAGCATTTT. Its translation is CASSRTGDHSNQPQHF.

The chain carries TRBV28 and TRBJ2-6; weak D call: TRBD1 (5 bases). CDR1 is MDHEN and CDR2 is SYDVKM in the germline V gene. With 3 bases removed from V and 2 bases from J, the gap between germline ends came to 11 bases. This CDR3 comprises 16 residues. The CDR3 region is CASSFPRATGANVLTF. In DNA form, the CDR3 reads TGTGCCAGCAGTTTCCCCAGGGCCACTGGGGCCAACGTCCTGACTTTC. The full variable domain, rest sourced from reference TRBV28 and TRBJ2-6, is DVKVTQSSRYLVKRTGEKVFLECVQDMDHENMFWYRQDPGLGLRLIYFSYDVKMKEKGDIPEGYSVSREKKERFSLILESASTNQTSMYLCASSFPRATGANVLTFGAGSRLTVL.

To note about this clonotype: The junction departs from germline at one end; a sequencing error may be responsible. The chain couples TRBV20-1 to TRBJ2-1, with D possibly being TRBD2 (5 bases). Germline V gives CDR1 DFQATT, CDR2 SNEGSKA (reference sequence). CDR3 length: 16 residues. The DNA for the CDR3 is TGCAGTACTAGAGATCTCCGAAAGGGTGGAGGTAATGAGCAGTTCTTC. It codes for CSTRDLRKGGGNEQFF.

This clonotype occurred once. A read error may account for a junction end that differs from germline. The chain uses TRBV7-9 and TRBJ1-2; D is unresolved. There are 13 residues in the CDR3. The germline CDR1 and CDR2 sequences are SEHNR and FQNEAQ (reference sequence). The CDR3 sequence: CASPPIVGYGYTF. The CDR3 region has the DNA TGTGCCAGCCCCCCCATTGTGGGCTATGGTTACACCTTC.